The 25 T cell receptor beta chains below were found in one sample sequenced in a study of human T cells and chemical hapten exposure. TCRdb reprocessed the RACE reads with MiXCR, giving one entry per CDR3 protein. The sample shows 150,000 to 200,000 distinct CDR3 sequences, around 25% of them seen only once. Time point given: patch test 3, about 24 weeks after DPC sensitization. The treatment was: therapeutic diphenylcyclopropenone sensitization with weekly scalp DPC. Sequences were derived from whole blood, sampled in connection with sensitization to the hapten diphenylcyclopropenone (DPC). The receptors shown here come from a woman in her thirties or forties with alopecia areata. Some clones in this sample may be carry-over from other donors' samples.

The chain uses TRBV6-6 and TRBJ1-2; D gene ambiguous. The ends were cut back, 1 base at V and 9 bases at J, with 12 bases in the middle. The CDR3 covers 13 residues. From germline, CDR1 is MNHNY and CDR2 SVGAGI (reference sequence). Here the CDR3 reads CASSYLESSSYTF. CDR3 sequence (DNA): TGTGCCAGCAGTTACTTAGAGTCGTCTAGCTACACCTTC.

This chain connects TRBV5-1 to TRBJ1-2, with 8 positions matching TRBD1. Unmatched junction bases numbered 10, after V lost 4 bases and J lost 8 bases. The CDR3 is made up of 14 amino acids. Germline CDR1 reads SGHRS; CDR2 reads YFSETQ. CDR3 DNA sequence: TGCGCCAGCAGCCTTGACAGGGGTTTTGAAGGCTACACCTTC. This translates into CASSLDRGFEGYTF.

The rearrangement links TRBV4-2 to TRBJ2-5; TRBD1 agrees at 9 bases. This CDR3 region has 17 residues. V lost 1 base to trimming and J lost 4 bases; unmatched junction nucleotides: 10. CDR1 and CDR2 from the germline V gene are LGHNA and YNFKEQ. The CDR3 region is CASSQVARDRVLETQYF. CDR3 nucleotides: TGTGCCAGCAGCCAAGTGGCCCGGGACAGGGTATTAGAGACCCAGTACTTC.

This clonotype has at least ten counts. This chain connects TRBV20-1 to TRBJ2-3; 7 positions match TRBD1. The length of the CDR3 is 15 residues. V gave up 5 bases and J gave up 6 bases; unmatched junction bases: 14. Germline CDR1 is DFQATT and CDR2 is SNEGSKA (reference sequence). The CDR3 reads CSAGLQGTPWDTQYF. DNA for the CDR3: TGCAGTGCTGGCCTACAGGGGACCCCATGGGATACGCAGTATTTT.

V usage is TRBV28 and J usage is TRBJ1-3, with D perhaps TRBD1 (5 bases). The V gene's germline CDR1 is MDHEN and CDR2 SYDVKM. V was clipped by 5 bases and J by 0 bases, with 14 bases between them. CDR3 length: 16 amino acids. CDR3 bases: TGTGCCAGCAGTCCTGGGGCCCTAAGCTCTGGAAACACCATATATTTT. Translating it yields CASSPGALSSGNTIYF. The whole variable domain, remainder taken from reference TRBV28 and TRBJ1-3, is DVKVTQSSRYLVKRTGEKVFLECVQDMDHENMFWYRQDPGLGLRLIYFSYDVKMKEKGDIPEGYSVSREKKERFSLILESASTNQTSMYLCASSPGALSSGNTIYFGEGSWLTVV.

The V and J genes are TRBV7-9 and TRBJ2-7; possible D gene TRBD1, 5 bases. Germline V gene sequence: CDR1 SEHNR, CDR2 FQNEAQ (reference sequence). Trimming left V 5 bases short and J 4 bases short, with 12 bases between. This CDR3 has 13 amino acids. The CDR3 DNA is TGTGCCAGCAGCCCCCAGGGCCGATACGAGCAGTACTTC. It is translated as CASSPQGRYEQYF.

The chain uses TRBV5-1 and TRBJ2-4; 9 bases map to TRBD2. The germline V gene has CDR1 SGHRS and CDR2 YFSETQ. J gave up 7 bases and V 4 bases, and 6 bases lay outside the gene matches. The CDR3 runs to 14 residues. The chain's CDR3 is CASSLTSGRNIQYF. The CDR3 DNA reads TGCGCCAGCAGCCTGACTAGCGGAAGGAACATTCAGTACTTC.

This clonotype was observed a few times. The gene calls are TRBV20-1 and TRBJ1-1; a weak D match, TRBD1 (6 bases). The CDR3 is 11 amino acids. Looked up from germline, CDR1 is DFQATT and CDR2 is SNEGSKA (reference sequence). Deletions cut 4 bases from V and 11 bases from J, with 14 bases between. The CDR3, as DNA: TGCAGTGCTATAGGGGGTTGGGGGGCTTTCTTT. Its translation: CSAIGGWGAFF.

V gene TRBV11-2 combines with J gene TRBJ2-5, with TRBD1 identical over 7 bases. CDR3 size: 15 residues. V lost 6 bases and J lost 3; bases outside the gene matches: 10. The V gene's germline CDR1 is SGHAT and CDR2 FQNNGV. The CDR3 is CASSFTSGTEETQYF. DNA of the CDR3: TGTGCCAGCAGTTTTACTTCCGGGACAGAAGAGACCCAGTACTTC.

This clonotype appeared many times. The V call is TRBV18, the J call TRBJ2-3, with unresolved D. The germline gives CDR1 KGHSH, CDR2 LQKENI. Trimming removed 3 bases at V and 2 bases at J, with 6 bases between. The length of the CDR3 is 13 residues. CDR3 residues: CASSPGTTDTQYF. The CDR3 nucleotides are TGTGCCAGCTCACCGGGAACCACAGATACGCAGTATTTT. The whole variable domain, filled in from reference TRBV18 and TRBJ2-3, reads NAGVMQNPRHLVRRRGQEARLRCSPMKGHSHVYWYRQLPEEGLKFMVYLQKENIIDESGMPKERFSAEFPKEGPSILRIQQVVRGDSAAYFCASSPGTTDTQYFGPGTRLTVL.

This clonotype was detected a few times. V is TRBV7-2 and J is TRBJ2-7; 12 bases agree with TRBD1. CDR3 size: 15 residues. The junction had 5 bases not matched to a gene; V was cut back by 5 bases and J by 3 bases. Germline CDR1 reads SGHTA; CDR2 reads FQGNSA. DNA for the CDR3: TGTGCCAGCAGCCTAGGGACAGGGGGCGGCTACGAGCAGTACTTC. Translation: CASSLGTGGGYEQYF.

The chain recombines TRBV5-4 with TRBJ1-1, with TRBD1 as a possible D gene (5 bases). Germline-derived CDR1 and CDR2 are SGHNT and YYREEE (reference sequence). CDR3 size: 17 residues. Trimming took off 1 base at V and 4 bases at J, with 20 bases between the two ends. The DNA for the CDR3 is TGTGCCAGCAGCTTGTTACCCGGCAGGGAGTTACGCACTGAAGCTTTCTTT. It translates to CASSLLPGRELRTEAFF.

The chain carries TRBV12-3 or TRBV12-4 and TRBJ2-1, with 8 bases lining up with TRBD1. Trimming removed 2 bases from V and 6 bases from J; junction bases left unmatched: 9. The CDR3 has 16 residues. The CDR3 loop reads CASSLRGTGQRNEQFF. DNA of the CDR3: TGTGCCAGCAGTTTAAGGGGGACAGGACAACGCAATGAGCAGTTCTTC.

The chain links TRBV6-4 to TRBJ2-2, with 7 bases lining up with TRBD2. Losses at the gene ends were 3 bases for V and 5 bases for J; bases not matched to a gene: 0. This CDR3 has 13 residues. Germline-derived CDR1 and CDR2 are MRHNA and SNTAGT. The CDR3 DNA sequence: TGTGCCAGCAGTGAGCGGGAGACCGGGGAGCTGTTTTTT. Protein product: CASSERETGELFF.

This clonotype was counted at least ten times. The J gene is TRBJ1-1, the V gene TRBV27, with D unclear. Germline loops: CDR1 MNHEY, CDR2 SMNVEV (reference sequence). The ends were cut back, 6 bases at V and 3 bases at J, with 5 bases in the middle. This CDR3 contains 11 residues. In DNA, the CDR3 is TGTGCCAGCAGGCAGTACACTGAAGCTTTCTTT. It yields the protein CASRQYTEAFF.

The rearrangement joins TRBV6-2 or TRBV6-3 to TRBJ2-7; 7 bases match TRBD1. This CDR3 contains 14 residues. V was clipped by 8 bases and J by 7 bases; unmatched bases: 14. Germline V gene sequence: CDR1 MNHEY, CDR2 SVGEGT. CDR3 residues: CASAPEGAIWEQYF. For the CDR3, the DNA is TGTGCCAGCGCACCTGAGGGGGCGATATGGGAGCAGTACTTC.

This chain uses TRBV7-9 with TRBJ2-5; TRBD1 matches 11 bases. Germline CDR1 and CDR2: SEHNR and FQNEAQ (reference sequence). The junction had 3 bases not matched to a gene; V was cut back by 4 bases and J by 2 bases. This CDR3 contains 15 residues. The CDR3 DNA is TGTGCCAGCAGCTGGCGGGACAGGGGGCAAGAGACCCAGTACTTC. This encodes CASSWRDRGQETQYF.

The chain combines TRBV5-1 with TRBJ1-5, with 11 positions matching TRBD1. The trim removed 4 bases at V and 6 bases at J, leaving 6 bases unmatched. This CDR3 is built from 15 residues. From germline, CDR1 is SGHRS and CDR2 YFSETQ. The CDR3: CASSPGQGGGQPQHF. CDR3 DNA sequence: TGCGCCAGCAGCCCGGGACAGGGGGGTGGTCAGCCCCAGCATTTT.

The chain links TRBV20-1 to TRBJ2-7, with D possibly being TRBD2 (7 bases). Germline CDR1 reads DFQATT; CDR2 reads SNEGSKA (reference sequence). The CDR3 sequence is 13 residues long. The V end lost 7 bases, the J end lost 6 bases, and 19 bases lay between the germline ends. CDR3 residues: CSVSPRGAGEQYF. CDR3 nucleotide sequence: TGCAGTGTCTCCCCCCGGGGGGCGGGCGAGCAGTACTTC.

A few counts support this clonotype. The chain carries TRBV10-3 and TRBJ2-3; no reliable D call. CDR1 is ENHRY and CDR2 is SYGVKD in the germline V gene. Trimming shortened V by 4 bases and J by 4 bases, and 15 bases separated the two germline ends. The length of the CDR3 is 15 residues. The CDR3 nucleotides are TGTGCCATCAGTGGCTACGCTGGCGCTTCAGATACGCAGTATTTT. Amino acids: CAISGYAGASDTQYF.

This clonotype turned up a few times. V is TRBV6-2 or TRBV6-3 and J is TRBJ2-1; D is tentatively TRBD1 or TRBD2 (7 bases each). The V gene lost 7 bases and the J gene lost 3 bases, with 19 bases spanning the gap. The CDR3 loop spans 16 amino acids. Germline V gives CDR1 MNHEY, CDR2 SVGEGT. CDR3 residues: CASTQGGLSLYNEQFF. As DNA, the CDR3 is TGTGCCAGCACCCAGGGGGGACTATCCCTCTACAATGAGCAGTTCTTC.

The chain has TRBV7-2 and TRBJ2-1; D could derive from TRBD1 or TRBD2 (5 bases each). This CDR3 contains 15 residues. V was clipped by 5 bases and J by 6 bases, with 17 bases between them. Germline assignment: CDR1 SGHTA and CDR2 FQGNSA. The CDR3, as DNA: TGTGCCAGCAGCCCCCCCGAGGGGTTAGGCAATGAGCAGTTCTTC. It yields the protein CASSPPEGLGNEQFF.

The CDR3 reads CSANGNPTQPQHF. Here the CDR3 DNA reads TGCAGTGCCAACGGGAATCCGACGCAGCCCCAGCATTTT. The V gene is TRBV20-1, the J gene TRBJ1-5; D ambiguous. Germline CDR1 reads DFQATT; CDR2 reads SNEGSKA (reference sequence). Trimming pared 6 bases from V and 7 bases from J, leaving 16 bases between. This CDR3 spans 13 amino acids.

This clonotype turned up a few times. This chain uses TRBV20-1 with TRBJ1-1; 8 bases match TRBD1. J was trimmed by 5 bases and V by 6 bases; bases with no gene match: 14. The CDR3 has 15 amino acids. Germline CDR1 is DFQATT and CDR2 is SNEGSKA (reference sequence). The CDR3 DNA sequence: TGCAGTGCCTCACTGGGCAGGGGGCTTATAACTGAAGCTTTCTTT. This codes for CSASLGRGLITEAFF.

Only a few counts were recorded for this clonotype. The chain combines TRBV2 with TRBJ1-4; tentatively, D is TRBD1 (5 bases). Germline V gene lookup returns CDR1 SNHLY and CDR2 FYNNEI. The CDR3 contains 16 residues. V lost 2 bases to trimming and J lost 7 bases, with 17 bases between them. CDR3 bases: TGTGCCAGCAGTGAAAATCAGCAGGGAAGAGGTGAAAAACTGTTTTTT. Translating gives CASSENQQGRGEKLFF. Drawing the rest from reference TRBV2 and TRBJ1-4, the complete variable domain is EPEVTQTPSHQVTQMGQEVILRCVPISNHLYFYWYRQILGQKVEFLVSFYNNEISEKSEIFDDQFSVERPDGSNFTLKIRSTKLEDSAMYFCASSENQQGRGEKLFFGSGTQLSVL.